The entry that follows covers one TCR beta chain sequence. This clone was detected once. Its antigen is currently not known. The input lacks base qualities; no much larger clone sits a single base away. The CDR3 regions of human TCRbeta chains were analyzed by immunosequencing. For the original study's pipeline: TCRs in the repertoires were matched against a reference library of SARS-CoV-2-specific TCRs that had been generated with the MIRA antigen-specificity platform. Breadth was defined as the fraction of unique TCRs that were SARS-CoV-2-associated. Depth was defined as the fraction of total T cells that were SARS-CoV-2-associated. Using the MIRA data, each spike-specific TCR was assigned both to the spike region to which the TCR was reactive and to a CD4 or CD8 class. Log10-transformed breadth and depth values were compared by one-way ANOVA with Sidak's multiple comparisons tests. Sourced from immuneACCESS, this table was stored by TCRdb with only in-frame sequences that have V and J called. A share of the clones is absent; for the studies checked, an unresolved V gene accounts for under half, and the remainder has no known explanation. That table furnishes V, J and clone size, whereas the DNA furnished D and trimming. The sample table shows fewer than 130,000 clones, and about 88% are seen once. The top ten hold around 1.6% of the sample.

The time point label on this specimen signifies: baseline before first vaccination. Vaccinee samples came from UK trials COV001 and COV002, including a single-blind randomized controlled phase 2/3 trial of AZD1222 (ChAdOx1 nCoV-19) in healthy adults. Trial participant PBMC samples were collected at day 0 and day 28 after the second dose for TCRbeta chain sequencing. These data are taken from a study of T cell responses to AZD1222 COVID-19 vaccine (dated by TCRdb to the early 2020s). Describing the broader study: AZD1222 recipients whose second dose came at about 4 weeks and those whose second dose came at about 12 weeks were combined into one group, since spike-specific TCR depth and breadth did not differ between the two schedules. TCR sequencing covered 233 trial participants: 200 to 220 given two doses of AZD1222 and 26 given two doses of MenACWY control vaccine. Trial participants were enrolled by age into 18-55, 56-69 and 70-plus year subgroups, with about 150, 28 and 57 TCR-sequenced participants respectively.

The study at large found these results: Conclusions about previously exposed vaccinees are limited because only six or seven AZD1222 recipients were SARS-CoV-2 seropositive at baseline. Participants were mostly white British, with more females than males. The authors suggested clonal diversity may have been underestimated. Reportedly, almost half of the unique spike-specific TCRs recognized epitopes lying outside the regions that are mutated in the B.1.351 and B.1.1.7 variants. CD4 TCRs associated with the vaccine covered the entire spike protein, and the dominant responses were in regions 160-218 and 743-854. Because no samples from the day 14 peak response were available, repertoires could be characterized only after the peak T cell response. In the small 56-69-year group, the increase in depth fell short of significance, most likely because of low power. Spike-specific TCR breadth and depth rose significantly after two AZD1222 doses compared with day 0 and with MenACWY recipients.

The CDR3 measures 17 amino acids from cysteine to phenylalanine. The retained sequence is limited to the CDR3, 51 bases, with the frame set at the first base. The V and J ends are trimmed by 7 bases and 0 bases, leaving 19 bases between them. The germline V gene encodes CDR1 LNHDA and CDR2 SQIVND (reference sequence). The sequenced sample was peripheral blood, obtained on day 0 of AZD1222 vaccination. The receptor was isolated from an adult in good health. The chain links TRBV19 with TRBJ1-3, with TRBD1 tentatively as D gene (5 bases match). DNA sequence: TGTGCCAGTATCGAAGCCGGGACTCCGAACTCTGGAAACACCATATATTTT. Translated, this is CASIEAGTPNSGNTIYF.